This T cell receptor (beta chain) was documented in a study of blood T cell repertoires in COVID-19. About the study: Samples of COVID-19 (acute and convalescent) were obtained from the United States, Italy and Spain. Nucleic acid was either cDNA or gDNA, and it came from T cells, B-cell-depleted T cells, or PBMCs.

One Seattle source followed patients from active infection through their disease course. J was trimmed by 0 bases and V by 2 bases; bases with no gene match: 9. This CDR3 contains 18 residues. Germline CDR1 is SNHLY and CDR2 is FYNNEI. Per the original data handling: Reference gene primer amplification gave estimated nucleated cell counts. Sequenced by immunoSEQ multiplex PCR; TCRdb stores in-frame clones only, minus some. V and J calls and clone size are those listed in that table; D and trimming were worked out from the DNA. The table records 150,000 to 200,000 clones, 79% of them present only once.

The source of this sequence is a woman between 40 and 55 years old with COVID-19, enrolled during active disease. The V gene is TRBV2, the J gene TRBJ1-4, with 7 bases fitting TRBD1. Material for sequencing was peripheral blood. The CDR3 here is CASSESVGRGPTNEKLFF. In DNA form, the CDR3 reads TGTGCCAGCAGTGAATCCGTGGGTAGGGGGCCAACTAATGAAAAACTGTTTTTT. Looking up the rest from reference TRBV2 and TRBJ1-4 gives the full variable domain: EPEVTQTPSHQVTQMGQEVILRCVPISNHLYFYWYRQILGQKVEFLVSFYNNEISEKSEIFDDQFSVERPDGSNFTLKIRSTKLEDSAMYFCASSESVGRGPTNEKLFFGSGTQLSVL.